This entry describes one TCR beta chain. The CDR3 runs 14 residues. Germline lookup yields CDR1 ENHRY and CDR2 SYGVKD. Trimming pared 4 bases from V and 4 bases from J, leaving 11 bases between. The sample originates from a study of T cell changes during pregnancy in multiple sclerosis. Assay used: immunoSEQ multiplex PCR; TCRdb lists only in-frame clones, some missing. This sample yields 110,000 or so clones, of which about 94% are seen a single time; approximately 6.3% belongs to the top ten. The input for sequencing was peripheral blood, taken before pregnancy. V usage is TRBV10-3 and J usage is TRBJ1-5; possible D gene TRBD1, 5 bases. This clonotype was sampled from a female donor with multiple sclerosis, enrolled in a pregnancy study. This CDR3 is CAISGGAGNQPQHF. DNA for the CDR3: TGTGCCATCAGTGGTGGGGCAGGTAATCAGCCCCAGCATTTT.